Reported below is one T cell receptor beta chain. This receptor's antigen is unknown. Within one base of it there is no much larger clone, and no base qualities were kept. This entry comes from a study of blood T cell repertoires in COVID-19 (TCRdb year 2020). Describing the broader study: Samples from collaborators originated in the United States, Italy and Spain and spanned both the acute and convalescent phases of COVID-19. A de-identified subject ID, COVID-19 status, age in years and sex were almost always included in the sample metadata. Deeply sampled blood TCRbeta repertoires from subjects exposed to, actively infected with, or recovered from COVID-19 were included in the dataset. The prospective study material was composed of cDNA or gDNA derived from T cells, B-cell-depleted T cells, or PBMCs. The samples were drawn from two sources: the first 160 participants of the ongoing ImmuneRACE study, and 950 to 1,500 subjects contributed by 6 global collaborators. Where available, HLA class I and class II types were obtained from metadata supplied by the sample provider rather than from assay-based typing. The repertoires were released in a freely available public database intended as a resource for research on the immune response to SARS-CoV-2. Results and caveats for the whole study, not just this receptor: The amount of clinical and demographic metadata varied by source and participant and was provided uncurated.

The collaborating institutions used their own protocols to collect whole blood in K2EDTA tubes. For TCRbeta analysis, collaborators shipped samples in one of three forms: frozen whole blood, isolated PBMCs, or DNA extracted from either of those sample types. TCRbeta CDR3 regions were amplified from genomic DNA by means of the immunoSEQ Assay, a bias-controlled multiplex PCR. As for how the authors treated the data: The number of nucleated cells in each sample was estimated by amplification of reference gene primers within the assay. To quantify the absolute abundance of each unique TCRbeta CDR3 rearrangement, sequence reads were collapsed and filtered. For each sample, productive Simpson clonality was calculated by taking the square root of Simpson's diversity index across productive rearrangements. What TCRdb holds here is the immuneACCESS table cut down to in-frame rearrangements. Part of the clones is not present; checked against another copy, under half of the missing clones reflect an unresolved V gene, and the others are unexplained. Clone size and the V and J calls come from that table; the DNA yielded D and trimming. Recorded for this sample are 100,000 to 150,000 clones; 69% of them occurred a single time. Jointly, the top ten make up roughly 2% of the sample.

This clonotype originated in a woman in her 70s with acute or convalescent COVID-19. The sequenced material came from peripheral blood.

This receptor has the CDR3 CASSLLVTYEQYF. DNA sequence: TGTGCCAGCAGCTTATTGGTGACATACGAGCAGTACTTC. The rearrangement combines TRBV7-2 with TRBJ2-7; the D gene lacks a confident call. V is reduced by 2 bases and J by 4 bases, leaving a spacing of 9 bases between them. In the germline V gene, CDR1 corresponds to SGHTA and CDR2 to FQGNSA. The CDR3 contains 13 residues, cysteine and phenylalanine counted. The CDR3 DNA has 39 bases and is translated from base 1.